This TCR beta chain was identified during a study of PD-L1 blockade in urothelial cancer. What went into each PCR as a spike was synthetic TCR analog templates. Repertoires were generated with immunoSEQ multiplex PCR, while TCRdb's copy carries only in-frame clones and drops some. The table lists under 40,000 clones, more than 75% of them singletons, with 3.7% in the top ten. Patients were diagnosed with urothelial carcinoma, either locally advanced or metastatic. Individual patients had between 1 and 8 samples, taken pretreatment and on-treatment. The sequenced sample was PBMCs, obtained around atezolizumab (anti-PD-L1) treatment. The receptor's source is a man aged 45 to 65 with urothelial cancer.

The CDR3 sequence: CASSGQGRATNEKLFF. CDR3 coding DNA: TGTGCCAGCAGTGGACAGGGGCGTGCAACTAATGAAAAACTGTTTTTT. The rearrangement joins TRBV2 to TRBJ1-4; TRBD1 matches 8 bases. V dropped 4 bases and J dropped 0; count of bases not matched to a gene: 4. CDR3 length: 16 amino acids. Germline V CDR1 and CDR2: SNHLY, FYNNEI.